The 26 T cell receptor beta chains below come from one sample, sequenced in a study of shared clonotypes between healthy human individuals. Data came from immunoSEQ multiplex PCR; TCRdb stores just in-frame clones and leaves some out. The table shows 190,000 or so clones, with over 80% occurring only once. What was sequenced was naive CD4+ T cells sorted from blood. The subset denotes: CD45RA+ positively selected. These receptors were obtained from a woman aged 25 to 45 in good health.

The rearrangement joins TRBV9 to TRBJ2-5, with 9 positions matching TRBD1. The CDR3 length is 16 residues. The trim removed 7 bases at V and 4 bases at J, leaving 14 bases unmatched. Looked up from germline, CDR1 is SGDLS and CDR2 is YYNGEE. The CDR3 coding sequence is TGTGCCAGCGTCCTTTTCCGGGACAGGGAACCAGAGACCCAGTACTTC. This encodes CASVLFRDREPETQYF.

The rearrangement uses TRBV5-1 and TRBJ1-2, with D tentatively TRBD1 (6 bases). The CDR3 loop spans 13 amino acids. Germline CDR1 is SGHRS and CDR2 is YFSETQ. V dropped 4 bases and J dropped 6 bases, with 13 bases sitting between them. As DNA, the CDR3 is TGCGCCAGCAGCCCAGGGGTTCGAGATGGCTACACCTTC. This sequence encodes CASSPGVRDGYTF.

Here the CDR3 reads CAWRKNTEAFF. Written as DNA, the CDR3 is TGTGCCTGGCGAAAAAACACTGAAGCTTTCTTT. V usage is TRBV30 and J usage is TRBJ1-1; no clear D gene. The CDR3 contains 11 residues. Germline V lookup: CDR1 GTSNPN, CDR2 SVGIG (reference sequence). V gave up 5 bases and J gave up 2 bases, with 6 bases separating them.

This chain links TRBV4-1 with TRBJ2-3, with 7 bases identical to TRBD2. The CDR3 spans 17 residues. In germline, CDR1 is MGHRA, CDR2 YSYEKL. After removal of 2 bases from V and 3 bases from J, the junction contained 11 bases not matched to a gene. The CDR3 sequence: CASSQLPGGPMTDTQYF. The CDR3 region has the DNA TGCGCCAGCAGCCAACTCCCGGGGGGTCCGATGACAGATACGCAGTATTTT.

V gene TRBV4-1 combines with J gene TRBJ2-3, with TRBD2 matching over 7 bases. V lost 4 bases, J lost 2 bases, and 21 bases stayed unmatched. The CDR3 contains 20 residues. Germline CDR1 MGHRA, CDR2 YSYEKL. The CDR3 bases are TGCGCCAGCAGCCCCCCGAGGGCTAGCGGATATGCCCCCTACACAGATACGCAGTATTTT. Residues: CASSPPRASGYAPYTDTQYF.

In DNA, the CDR3 is TGTGCCAGTAGTTGGACACCGGCTGGGGCCAACGTCCTGACTTTC. Translating gives CASSWTPAGANVLTF. The chain uses TRBV19 and TRBJ2-6; D is perhaps TRBD1 (5 bases). CDR3 length: 15 amino acids. Trimming left V 5 bases short and J 2 bases short, with 10 bases between. Germline V gene lookup returns CDR1 LNHDA and CDR2 SQIVND (reference sequence). Drawing the rest from reference TRBV19 and TRBJ2-6, the complete variable domain is DGGITQSPKYLFRKEGQNVTLSCEQNLNHDAMYWYRQDPGQGLRLIYYSQIVNDFQKGDIAEGYSVSREKKESFPLTVTSAQKNPTAFYLCASSWTPAGANVLTFGAGSRLTVL.

This clone was detected only once. CDR3 DNA: TGTGCCAGCTCACCCGGGACTACCACCGGGGAGCTGTTTTTT. It encodes CASSPGTTTGELFF. J is TRBJ2-2 and V is TRBV18, with 7 bases fitting TRBD2. The CDR3 extends over 14 amino acids. J was trimmed by 4 bases and V by 3 bases; bases with no gene match: 2. The V gene's germline CDR1 is KGHSH and CDR2 LQKENI.

The chain links TRBV5-6 to TRBJ2-1; D unclear. Germline V gene data show CDR1 as SGHDT and CDR2 as YYEEEE. The CDR3 covers 12 residues. The ends were cut back, 4 bases at V and 7 bases at J, with 9 bases in the middle. CDR3 sequence reads: CASSTVRNEQFF. In DNA form, the CDR3 reads TGTGCCAGCAGCACCGTCCGTAATGAGCAGTTCTTC.

This chain uses TRBV28 with TRBJ1-6; D is perhaps TRBD1 (5 bases). Trimming cost V 2 bases and J 7 bases, with 12 bases left between them. This CDR3 comprises 15 residues. Germline-derived CDR1 and CDR2 are MDHEN and SYDVKM. This CDR3 is CASSLEAGNNSPLHF. The CDR3 DNA is TGTGCCAGCAGTTTAGAGGCAGGGAACAATTCACCCCTCCACTTT.

The CDR3 here is CASSPRTSVYEQYF. As DNA, the CDR3 is TGTGCCAGCAGCCCACGGACTAGCGTCTACGAGCAGTACTTC. This chain joins TRBV7-1 and TRBJ2-7; the match to TRBD2 covers 9 bases. TRBV7-1 is known as an ORF, though its function is uncertain. J lost 3 bases, V lost 5 bases, and 5 bases had no gene match. This CDR3 spans 14 amino acids.

The chain employs TRBV5-1 and TRBJ1-1, with TRBD1 as a possible D gene (5 bases). Germline V gene data show CDR1 as SGHRS and CDR2 as YFSETQ. This CDR3 is built from 15 residues. The V gene lost 4 bases and the J gene lost 3 bases, with 16 bases spanning the gap. The CDR3 sequence: CASSAQVRADTEAFF. CDR3 in DNA: TGCGCCAGCAGCGCACAGGTCCGGGCTGACACTGAAGCTTTCTTT.

The rearrangement uses TRBV30 and TRBJ1-4; D is undetermined. The V and J ends lost 3 bases and 0 bases respectively, with 8 bases between them. The germline CDR1 and CDR2 sequences are GTSNPN and SVGIG (reference sequence). This CDR3 has 14 residues. The CDR3 nucleotides read TGTGCCTGGAGAAGGGATACAACTAATGAAAAACTGTTTTTT. Protein sequence: CAWRRDTTNEKLFF.

The rearrangement uses TRBV18 and TRBJ2-7; D is perhaps TRBD2 (5 bases). Germline CDR1 reads KGHSH; CDR2 reads LQKENI. The CDR3 runs 14 residues. Trimming stripped 3 bases from V and 4 bases from J, with 13 bases between. CDR3 region: CASSPESRTYEQYF. CDR3 coding DNA: TGTGCCAGCTCACCGGAATCCCGGACTTACGAGCAGTACTTC.

V is TRBV9 and J is TRBJ2-5, with D unclear. The closer fit of TRBJ2-7 to the DNA end suggests the J call may be wrong. The CDR3 has 14 amino acids. CDR1 and CDR2 (germline): SGDLS, YYNGEE. The CDR3, as DNA: TGTGCCAGCAGCGTAGTAGCTAGCTCCTACGAGCAGTACTTC. Encoded protein: CASSVVASSYEQYF.

The rearrangement uses TRBV7-8 and TRBJ2-7; the match to TRBD2 covers 14 bases. Per the germline V gene, CDR1 is SGHVS and CDR2 is FQNEAQ. The V gene end was trimmed by 4 bases and the J gene end by 7 bases; junction bases not matched to a gene: 15. The CDR3 runs to 18 residues. In nucleotides, the CDR3 is TGTGCCAGCAGCTCCTTTCGAGGGACTAGCGGGAGTAGGGGGGAGCAGTACTTC. This sequence encodes CASSSFRGTSGSRGEQYF.

The chain carries TRBV27 and TRBJ1-2; D perhaps matches TRBD1 (6 bases). Per germline, CDR1 MNHEY and CDR2 SMNVEV (reference sequence). This CDR3 comprises 16 residues. The V end lost 5 bases, the J end lost 8 bases, and 24 bases lay between the germline ends. This CDR3 reads CASSRGPGTSILGYTF. CDR3 bases: TGTGCCAGCAGTCGGGGGCCCGGGACCTCTATCTTGGGCTACACCTTC.

The chain is built from TRBV19 and TRBJ1-6; D remains unclear. The CDR3 extends over 13 amino acids. Germline CDR1 LNHDA, CDR2 SQIVND (reference sequence). The V gene lost 6 bases and the J gene lost 7 bases, with 10 bases spanning the gap. The CDR3 is CASSRQDNSPLHF. In DNA form, the CDR3 reads TGTGCCAGTAGCAGGCAGGACAATTCACCCCTCCACTTT.

The V and J genes are TRBV28 and TRBJ2-7; D tentatively fits TRBD1 or TRBD2 (5 bases each). Trimming pared 7 bases from V and 3 bases from J, leaving 13 bases between. CDR1 and CDR2 (germline): MDHEN, SYDVKM. The CDR3 has 13 residues. The CDR3 DNA reads TGTGCCAGCACCGGGACCGCCCGCTACGAGCAGTACTTC. This encodes CASTGTARYEQYF. Combining the CDR3 with reference TRBV28 and TRBJ2-7 gives the whole variable domain DVKVTQSSRYLVKRTGEKVFLECVQDMDHENMFWYRQDPGLGLRLIYFSYDVKMKEKGDIPEGYSVSREKKERFSLILESASTNQTSMYLCASTGTARYEQYFGPGTRLTVT.

J is TRBJ1-6 and V is TRBV28; no clear D. The germline gives CDR1 MDHEN, CDR2 SYDVKM. The length of the CDR3 is 12 residues. The V gene lost 3 bases and the J gene lost 7 bases, with 4 bases spanning the gap. The chain's CDR3 is CASSLANSPLHF. CDR3 in DNA: TGTGCCAGCAGTTTGGCGAATTCACCCCTCCACTTT.

This clone appeared a single time. The genes are TRBV7-9 and TRBJ1-1; no definite D call. This CDR3 has 14 residues. V was trimmed by 5 bases and J by 2 bases, leaving 12 bases between them. Germline V CDR1 and CDR2: SEHNR, FQNEAQ (reference sequence). The CDR3 loop reads CASSPKAENTEAFF. In nucleotides, the CDR3 is TGTGCCAGCAGCCCCAAAGCGGAAAACACTGAAGCTTTCTTT. Using reference TRBV7-9 and TRBJ1-1 for the parts outside the CDR3, the full variable domain is DTGVSQNPRHKITKRGQNVTFRCDPISEHNRLYWYRQTLGQGPEFLTYFQNEAQLEKSRLLSDRFSAERPKGSFSTLEIQRTEQGDSAMYLCASSPKAENTEAFFGQGTRLTVV.

This clone has only one observation. The J gene is TRBJ2-7, the V gene TRBV27; 7 positions match TRBD1. This CDR3 has 17 residues. Germline trimming cut 4 bases from V and 5 bases from J; bases unmatched to any gene: 17. Germline-derived CDR1 and CDR2 are MNHEY and SMNVEV (reference sequence). The CDR3 spells CASSWRHTGEFGDEQYF. Here the CDR3 DNA reads TGTGCCAGCAGTTGGCGTCATACAGGGGAATTTGGCGACGAGCAGTACTTC.

The V call is TRBV28, the J call TRBJ1-5; D might be TRBD1 (5 bases). The CDR3 contains 14 residues. V was shortened by 6 bases and J by 7 bases, with 16 bases between the two germline ends. In germline, CDR1 is MDHEN, CDR2 SYDVKM. The CDR3: CASSPMGRGQPQHF. The CDR3 bases are TGTGCCAGCAGCCCAATGGGGCGCGGACAGCCCCAGCATTTT. Full variable domain (remainder filled in from reference TRBV28 and TRBJ1-5): DVKVTQSSRYLVKRTGEKVFLECVQDMDHENMFWYRQDPGLGLRLIYFSYDVKMKEKGDIPEGYSVSREKKERFSLILESASTNQTSMYLCASSPMGRGQPQHFGDGTRLSIL.

The rearrangement links TRBV5-1 to TRBJ2-7, with D perhaps TRBD1 (6 bases). The V gene lost 4 bases and the J gene lost 7 bases, with 18 bases spanning the gap. CDR1 and CDR2 (germline): SGHRS, YFSETQ. This CDR3 contains 14 residues. CDR3: CASSGGDSSGEQYF. The CDR3 bases are TGCGCCAGCAGCGGGGGCGACAGTTCGGGGGAGCAGTACTTC.

In this sample, this clone turned up a few times. J is TRBJ2-7 and V is TRBV5-6; 7 bases align to TRBD1. CDR1 and CDR2 from the germline V gene are SGHDT and YYEEEE. V lost 3 bases, J lost 3 bases, and 9 bases stayed unmatched. The length of the CDR3 is 15 residues. CDR3 in DNA: TGTGCCAGCAGCTCGAGGGGAGACAGGGTCTACGAGCAGTACTTC. It is translated as CASSSRGDRVYEQYF. The full variable domain, with the rest looked up from reference TRBV5-6 and TRBJ2-7, is DAGVTQSPTHLIKTRGQQVTLRCSPKSGHDTVSWYQQALGQGPQFIFQYYEEEERQRGNFPDRFSGHQFPNYSSELNVNALLLGDSALYLCASSSRGDRVYEQYFGPGTRLTVT.

This clone was seen once. The V gene is TRBV19, the J gene TRBJ2-2; D gene uncertain. This CDR3 comprises 15 residues. V was cut by 4 bases and J by 4 bases, with 13 bases left in between. Germline lookup yields CDR1 LNHDA and CDR2 SQIVND (reference sequence). In nucleotides, the CDR3 is TGTGCCAGTAGTACTAGGGTAGTTGGCACCGGGGAGCTGTTTTTT. This encodes CASSTRVVGTGELFF.

V and J are TRBV7-2 and TRBJ1-2; no reliable D call. Germline CDR1 reads SGHTA; CDR2 reads FQGNSA. There are 13 residues in the CDR3. Trimming pared 6 bases from V and 4 bases from J, leaving 12 bases between. The CDR3 loop reads CASRFKDSYGYTF. As DNA, the CDR3 is TGTGCCAGCAGATTTAAAGATAGCTATGGCTACACCTTC.